This TCR beta chain originates from a study of blood T cell repertoires in COVID-19. Study information: Some COVID-19 samples were acute and others convalescent; all came from the United States, Italy and Spain. T cells, B-cell-depleted T cells, or PBMCs supplied cDNA or gDNA.

The study assigned cohorts using participant-reported clinical history. In the study's own analysis: Counts of nucleated cells, estimated from reference gene primer amplification, were obtained. Some clones are missing from TCRdb's copy, which holds only in-frame ones; the method was immunoSEQ multiplex PCR. V, J and clone size were drawn from that table, and D and trimming were deduced from the DNA. The data hold approximately 260,000 clones, with about 91% observed a single time. Sequencing input: PBMCs or T cells enriched from blood (not recorded which). The sequence was collected from a woman aged 40 to 55 with acute COVID-19.

CDR3 loop: CATSRGGVLRIEAFF. Here the CDR3 DNA reads TGTGCCACCAGCAGAGGGGGGGTGCTGCGTATTGAAGCTTTCTTT. The chain recombines TRBV15 with TRBJ1-1, with a tentative D call TRBD1 (5 bases). Germline values: CDR1 LNHNV, CDR2 YYDKDF (reference sequence). The CDR3 runs 15 residues. V shed 1 base and J shed 7 bases, with 16 bases lying between them. Drawing the rest from reference TRBV15 and TRBJ1-1, the complete variable domain is DAMVIQNPRYQVTQFGKPVTLSCSQTLNHNVMYWYQQKSSQAPKLLFHYYDKDFNNEADTPDNFQSRRPNTSFCFLDIRSPGLGDTAMYLCATSRGGVLRIEAFFGQGTRLTVV.